Listed here are 3 T cell receptor beta chains from one sample, sequenced in a study of T cell clonotyping in hematopoietic cell transplantation. Generated by immunoSEQ multiplex PCR, the TCRdb table keeps only in-frame clones and is missing some. The sample yields 6,000 to 7,000 clones, 65% to 85% seen once. Source: PBMCs, taken 100 days after allogeneic stem cell transplant. All receptors come from a female patient in her thirties or forties who had an allogeneic stem cell transplant, so the T cells may come from the graft donor. Some clones in this sample may be carry-over from other donors' samples.

This sequence joins TRBV6-5 and TRBJ2-7, with a weak D call TRBD1 (6 bases). Germline V CDR1 and CDR2: MNHEY, SVGAGI. Trimming stripped 7 bases from V and 8 bases from J, with 18 bases between. CDR3 length: 13 amino acids. The CDR3, as DNA: TGTGCCAGCACCGCTGGATCAGGGGCGAAGCAGTACTTC. It translates to CASTAGSGAKQYF.

V usage is TRBV10-3 and J usage is TRBJ1-2; unclear D gene. Per germline, CDR1 ENHRY and CDR2 SYGVKD. The CDR3 has 12 amino acids. The germline V and J ends were trimmed by 3 bases and 6 bases, with 8 bases remaining between them. CDR3 loop: CAISDPGNGYTF. CDR3 nucleotides: TGTGCCATCAGTGACCCGGGTAATGGCTACACCTTC.

This clone was seen a few times. The chain combines TRBV7-2 with TRBJ1-2; TRBD1 agrees at 9 bases. The CDR3 extends over 14 amino acids. With V trimmed by 5 bases and J by 10 bases, 11 bases remained unmatched. Germline CDR1 reads SGHTA; CDR2 reads FQGNSA. The DNA of the CDR3 is TGTGCCAGCAGCGACCGCCTAGGGGACAGGGACTACACCTTC. Its translation is CASSDRLGDRDYTF.